The entry below describes one T cell receptor (beta chain). Its antigen is still unknown. Tagging with unique molecular identifiers was applied to individual cDNA molecules. TCRdb called the 5' RACE reads again in MiXCR, with one record for every CDR3 protein. The sample records roughly 27,000 distinct CDR3 sequences, about 8.6% being singletons. This CDR3 has 12 residues. Germline CDR1 and CDR2: DFQATT and SNEGSKA (reference sequence). V lost 1 base and J 5 bases, leaving 9 bases between the germline ends. This entry belongs to a study of early T cells in non-severe SARS-CoV-2 infection. On the study more broadly: Bulk RNA taken from unsorted whole blood was sequenced, leaving chains unpaired. Study outcomes and limitations: Clonotype matching in VDJdb favored anti-spike CD8 responses and did not capture private and CD4 specificities.

The receptor comes from an adult who was a healthcare worker with PCR-confirmed SARS-CoV-2 infection or an uninfected control (not recorded which). The chain employs TRBV20-1 and TRBJ2-7; D may match TRBD1 or TRBD2 (5 bases each). Specimen: whole blood. In DNA form, the CDR3 reads TGCAGTGCTAGAGGAGGGGCCCACGAGCAGTACTTC. Amino acid sequence: CSARGGAHEQYF.